This T cell receptor (beta chain) was recovered during a study of T cells in Graves' hyperthyroidism and ophthalmopathy. It was RNA transcripts that yielded the amplified TCR beta CDR3 regions. TCR CDR3 underwent first-round RT-PCR with the HTBI primer set. TCRdb analysed the multiplex PCR reads with MiXCR anew, one entry per CDR3 protein. Altogether some 550,000 distinct CDR3 sequences are present, about 20% being singletons, with the ten largest covering about 30%. This clonotype has a count of ten or more. This CDR3 region has 18 residues. The V and J ends lost 7 bases and 0 bases respectively, with 22 bases between them. The V gene's germline CDR1 is SGHRS and CDR2 YFSETQ.

The sequencing sample was made of blood. V gene TRBV5-1 combines with J gene TRBJ2-2; a possible D gene is TRBD2 (6 bases). This receptor was taken from a young man with Graves' hyperthyroidism. CDR3 DNA: TGCGCCAGCTCCCGGGACTCTCGGGGGTACGCGAACACCGGGGAGCTGTTTTTT. Protein: CASSRDSRGYANTGELFF.